This TCR beta chain was recovered during a study of T cells in Graves' hyperthyroidism and ophthalmopathy. Study-wide points: Ophthalmopathy and stable hyperthyroidism were separated by a 13 V-J model. Among thyroid clonotypes expanded above 0.001, most also appeared in blood.

Researchers amplified the TCR beta CDR3 regions from RNA transcripts. The TCR CDR3 first-round RT-PCR relied on the HTBI primer set. Each CDR3 protein is one row after TCRdb ran MiXCR on the multiplex PCR reads. The profile shows about 640,000 distinct CDR3 sequences, 14% of them singletons. Individuals with ophthalmopathy presented a Clinical Activity Score of at least 3, a NOSPECS grade of at least 4 and a duration under 3 months. This clonotype was counted many times. Its antigen is unknown. CDR1 is SGHTA, CDR2 FQGTGA, per germline. The CDR3 sequence is 12 residues long. Trimming removed 5 bases at V and 8 bases at J, with 12 bases between.

This receptor was obtained from a woman aged 50 to 60 with Graves' ophthalmopathy. Sequencing input: blood. The rearrangement uses TRBV7-3 and TRBJ1-2, with D possibly TRBD1 on 5 matching bases. CDR3 DNA: TGTGCCAGCAGCCAAGATTGGGGCGGCTACACCTTC. This translates into CASSQDWGGYTF.